A single sample gave rise to the 8 T cell receptor beta chains below, sequenced in a study of metastatic and nonmetastatic thyroid tumors. MiXCR reprocessed the PCR reads for TCRdb. The sample holds about 6,900 clones, approximately 40% seen once. Every patient underwent thyroid surgery untreated. The sequenced sample was tumor tissue. These receptor sequences come from a female donor with papillary thyroid cancer or a benign thyroid nodule (not recorded which). Some clones in this sample may be carry-over from other donors' samples.

In its sample, this clone was seen a few times. This is likely a read error, given that the CDR3 carries no conserved phenylalanine or tryptophan at its end. It is unclear where the CDR3 begins or ends on the DNA, so no DNA is shown, and the CDR3 is as TCRdb lists it. The V gene is TRBV12-3 or TRBV12-4, the J gene TRBJ2-1; no DNA check was done on the table's D call, TRBD2. Counting both end residues, the CDR3 totals 15 amino acids. The CDR3 here is CASSHGTRGFRGQSS.

This clone was counted a few times. V is TRBV6-1 and J is TRBJ2-7; 9 bases agree with TRBD1. CDR3 size: 16 residues. Trimming cost V 3 bases and J 1 base; bases outside gene matches: 7. CDR1 and CDR2 (germline): MNHNS, SASEGT. For the CDR3, the DNA is TGTGCCAGCAGTGACCCGCAGGGGACAGGGTCCTACGAGCAGTACTTC. Translating it yields CASSDPQGTGSYEQYF.

This clone was found many times. The chain couples TRBV7-9 to TRBJ2-1, with D perhaps matching TRBD1 (5 bases). Germline CDR1 is SEHNR and CDR2 is FQNEAQ (reference sequence). CDR3 length: 12 amino acids. V dropped 5 bases and J dropped 7 bases, with 9 bases sitting between them. CDR3 nucleotides: TGTGCCAGCAGCCCGCAGGGTAATGAGCAGTTCTTC. Translating gives CASSPQGNEQFF. Full variable domain (outside the CDR3, taken from reference TRBV7-9 and TRBJ2-1): DTGVSQNPRHKITKRGQNVTFRCDPISEHNRLYWYRQTLGQGPEFLTYFQNEAQLEKSRLLSDRFSAERPKGSFSTLEIQRTEQGDSAMYLCASSPQGNEQFFGPGTRLTVL.

The chain employs TRBV6-1 and TRBJ1-2; D is unclear. Germline CDR1 reads MNHNS; CDR2 reads SASEGT. Deletions cut 5 bases from V and 8 bases from J, with 18 bases between. The CDR3 spans 14 residues. CDR3 nucleotide sequence: TGTGCCAGCAGTTTCCGGCGGGAGGGAAAAGGCTACACCTTC. Translating gives CASSFRREGKGYTF.

This clone showed up just a few times. The genes are TRBV11-2 and TRBJ2-7; 11 positions agree with TRBD2. V was pared by 5 bases and J by 4 bases, with 10 bases of the junction left unmatched. Germline V gene sequence: CDR1 SGHAT, CDR2 FQNNGV. This CDR3 is 16 amino acids long. CDR3 DNA sequence: TGTGCCAGCAGCCCGCGACTAGCGGGGTATGGGTACGAGCAGTACTTC. Translation: CASSPRLAGYGYEQYF.

This clone is labeled as medium-sized. This chain uses TRBV20-1 with TRBJ1-5; D ambiguous. The V end was cut by 3 bases, the J end by 0 bases, with 15 bases between. Germline V gene data show CDR1 as DFQATT and CDR2 as SNEGSKA (reference sequence). The CDR3 consists of 16 residues. The CDR3 spells CSASKTGKVSNQPQHF. CDR3 sequence (DNA): TGCAGTGCTAGTAAGACGGGGAAGGTTAGCAATCAGCCCCAGCATTTT.

The gene calls are TRBV4-1 and TRBJ2-7; D is possibly TRBD1 (5 bases). The germline V and J ends were trimmed by 1 base and 5 bases, with 18 bases remaining between them. The germline V gene has CDR1 MGHRA and CDR2 YSYEKL. This CDR3 region has 16 residues. This CDR3 is CASSQAAQGTYDEQYF. Written as DNA, the CDR3 is TGCGCCAGCAGCCAAGCGGCTCAGGGAACCTACGACGAGCAGTACTTC.

The V call is TRBV20-1, the J call TRBJ2-3; D uncertain. Germline V gives CDR1 DFQATT, CDR2 SNEGSKA (reference sequence). This CDR3 region has 10 residues. CDR3 protein: CSSSTDTQYF. The CDR3 region has the DNA TGCAGCAGCAGCACAGATACGCAGTATTTT.